This entry features one T cell receptor beta chain sequence. Its cognate antigen has yet to be identified. Per-base quality was not reported, and no clone a single base away is much larger than it. The germline V gene gives CDR1 as LGHNA and CDR2 as YSLEER. The CDR3 runs 13 amino acids, cysteine and phenylalanine included. Only CDR3 DNA remains: 39 bases, in frame from the first base. V loses 1 base, J loses 6 bases, and the germline ends lie 10 bases apart. This sample was taken from a study of blood T cell repertoires in COVID-19 (dated by TCRdb to 2020 to 2022). The study in broad terms: The collaborator samples originated in the United States, Italy and Spain and spanned the acute and convalescent phases of COVID-19. The prospective study material was composed of cDNA or gDNA derived from T cells, B-cell-depleted T cells, or PBMCs. Subjects who had been exposed to COVID-19, were actively infected with it, or had recovered from it provided the deeply sampled blood TCRbeta repertoires that made up the dataset. The repertoires were released in a freely available public database intended as a resource for research on the immune response to SARS-CoV-2. The samples were drawn from the first 160 participants of the ongoing ImmuneRACE study and from 1,254 subjects provided by 6 global collaborators. Nearly every sample came with metadata listing a de-identified subject ID, COVID-19 status, age in years and sex. Where available, HLA class I and class II types were taken from metadata supplied by the sample provider and were not determined by assay-based typing.

TCRbeta CDR3 regions were amplified from genomic DNA using the immunoSEQ Assay, a bias-controlled multiplex PCR. Concerning the study's data processing: Within the assay, amplification of reference gene primers was used to estimate how many nucleated cells each sample contained. To quantify the absolute abundance of each unique TCRbeta CDR3 rearrangement, sequence reads were collapsed and filtered. For each sample, productive Simpson clonality was calculated by taking the square root of Simpson's diversity index across productive rearrangements. The table was pulled from immuneACCESS by TCRdb, which kept in-frame rearrangements only. Such tables lose some clones; where checked, under half of the loss comes from unresolved V genes, and the rest has no known cause. The V and J calls and clone size are taken from that table; D and trimming were inferred from the DNA. This sample comprises tens of thousands of clones, around 86% of them detected only once. The ten largest clones represent roughly 21% of the sample.

The collaborating institutions used their own protocols to collect whole blood in K2EDTA tubes. For TCRbeta analysis, collaborator samples were shipped as frozen whole blood, as isolated PBMCs, or as DNA extracted from either sample type. Here is what the overall study found, with its caveats: How much clinical and demographic metadata was included differed by source and by participant, and the metadata was provided uncurated.

The sequence links TRBV4-3 to TRBJ2-7; 6 matching bases give a weak D call of TRBD2. The TCR originated in a man aged 45-65 years with active COVID-19. The sample was peripheral blood. The bases are TGCGCCAGCAGCCAAGTGCGGGGCTTCGAGCAGTACTTC. Its translation is CASSQVRGFEQYF.